Following are 27 T cell receptor beta chains from one sample sequenced in a study of tumor-infiltrating lymphocytes in localized non-small cell lung cancer. Profiled with immunoSEQ multiplex PCR; TCRdb holds only in-frame clones, not every one. The sample contains about 8,700 clones, approximately 82% of which appear only once. The sample was uninvolved lung tissue not adjacent to the tumor. These receptor sequences come from a human donor with non-small cell lung cancer.

With respect to this clone: At one end, the junction sequence differs from germline, possibly due to a read error. This chain links TRBV7-7 with TRBJ1-1; D is unresolved. The CDR3 has 13 amino acids. The germline gives CDR1 SSHAT, CDR2 FNYEAQ (reference sequence). CDR3 region: CASSLGENTEAFF. CDR3 nucleotides: TGTGCTAGCAGCTTAGGTGAGAACACTGAAGCTTTCTTT.

J is TRBJ2-7 and V is TRBV5-4, with 8 bases matching TRBD1. CDR1 SGHNT and CDR2 YYREEE come from the germline V gene (reference sequence). Trimming took 5 bases from V and 5 from J; bases not matched to a gene: 12. The CDR3 loop spans 15 amino acids. The CDR3 protein is CASRFTGGRMDEQYF. The CDR3 DNA sequence: TGTGCCAGCAGATTTACAGGGGGGCGAATGGACGAGCAGTACTTC.

CDR3 region: CASSTGGGGDTQYF. Here the CDR3 DNA reads TGTGCCAGCAGCACTGGTGGGGGCGGAGATACGCAGTATTTT. The chain recombines TRBV7-9 with TRBJ2-3, with D maybe TRBD1 (6 bases). V lost 5 bases and J 5 bases, leaving 14 bases between the germline ends. Germline CDR1 is SEHNR and CDR2 is FQNEAQ (reference sequence). The CDR3 is 14 residues long.

This sequence joins TRBV7-8 and TRBJ1-3; the D is unclear. The CDR3 is 12 residues long. The germline gives CDR1 SGHVS, CDR2 FQNEAQ. The V and J ends lost 5 bases and 11 bases respectively, with 13 bases between them. CDR3 sequence: CASSPKAVSIYF. Written as DNA, the CDR3 is TGTGCCAGCAGCCCGAAGGCAGTCTCCATATATTTT.

The genes are TRBV13 and TRBJ2-7; 10 nucleotides match TRBD2. Looked up from germline, CDR1 is PRHDT and CDR2 is FYEKMQ (reference sequence). The J segment lost 6 bases and the V segment lost 2 bases, leaving 7 bases of the junction unmatched. The CDR3 totals 15 residues. The chain's CDR3 is CASSLSLAGASEQYF. Written as DNA, the CDR3 is TGTGCCAGCAGCTTATCGCTAGCGGGAGCCTCCGAGCAGTACTTC.

The V and J genes are TRBV7-2 and TRBJ1-2; unclear D gene. V gave up 6 bases and J gave up 0 bases, with 5 bases separating them. CDR3 length: 12 amino acids. The V gene's germline CDR1 is SGHTA and CDR2 FQGNSA. Here the CDR3 DNA reads TGTGCCAGCAGTTATTCTAACTATGGCTACACCTTC. Amino acids: CASSYSNYGYTF.

This chain links TRBV4-1 with TRBJ1-2; D not certain. Germline assignment: CDR1 MGHRA and CDR2 YSYEKL. Deletions cut 0 bases from V and 7 bases from J, with 9 bases between. CDR3 length: 13 residues. CDR3 protein: CASSQELAVGYTF. CDR3 DNA sequence: TGCGCCAGCAGCCAAGAATTAGCAGTTGGCTACACCTTC.

The chain combines TRBV4-3 with TRBJ2-7; 7 bases are a match to TRBD2. Trimming cost V 6 bases and J 3 bases; bases outside gene matches: 5. Germline-derived CDR1 and CDR2 are LGHNA and YSLEER. The CDR3 spans 13 residues. This chain's CDR3 is CASSPGLHYEQYF. In DNA form, the CDR3 reads TGCGCCAGCAGTCCGGGACTACACTACGAGCAGTACTTC.

The CDR3: CASSLAHGQGFSIREQYF. The CDR3 bases are TGCGCCAGCAGCTTGGCCCATGGACAGGGATTTTCTATACGCGAGCAGTACTTC. The chain links TRBV5-1 to TRBJ2-7, with 8 bases that match TRBD1. V shed 0 bases, J shed 6 bases, and the junction held 17 bases outside the gene matches. Germline loops: CDR1 SGHRS, CDR2 YFSETQ. CDR3 length: 18 amino acids.

The CDR3 sequence is CASRSTGKGYEQYF. The CDR3 bases are TGTGCCAGCAGATCGACAGGGAAGGGCTACGAGCAGTACTTC. The V gene is TRBV28, the J gene TRBJ2-7; TRBD1 matches at 7 bases. Germline CDR1 is MDHEN and CDR2 is SYDVKM. The CDR3 extends over 14 amino acids. Trimming took 6 bases from V and 3 from J; bases not matched to a gene: 8.

This clone was recorded only once. V is TRBV5-1 and J is TRBJ1-5; the D is unclear. CDR1 and CDR2 from the germline V gene are SGHRS and YFSETQ. The V end was cut by 1 base, the J end by 0 bases, with 2 bases between. The CDR3 runs to 13 residues. The CDR3 DNA reads as TGCGCCAGCAGCTTGAATAGCAATCAGCCCCAGCATTTT. It is translated as CASSLNSNQPQHF.

This clone was seen a few times. The chain is built from TRBV5-1 and TRBJ2-2; 10 nucleotides line up with TRBD2. Germline loops: CDR1 SGHRS, CDR2 YFSETQ. Unmatched junction bases numbered 2, after V lost 2 bases and J lost 1 base. The CDR3 covers 16 residues. CDR3 sequence reads: CASSFIAGGNTGELFF. Written as DNA, the CDR3 is TGCGCCAGCAGCTTCATAGCGGGGGGGAACACCGGGGAGCTGTTTTTT.

The genes are TRBV12-5 and TRBJ2-7, with a possible D match to TRBD1 (5 bases). Germline V gene lookup returns CDR1 LGHNT and CDR2 FRNRAP. The CDR3 extends over 14 amino acids. With 5 bases removed from V and 6 bases from J, the gap between germline ends came to 17 bases. CDR3 in DNA: TGTGCTAGTGGTCCCAATAGGGGTAGTGGCGAGCAGTACTTC. This encodes CASGPNRGSGEQYF.

CDR3 DNA sequence: TGTGCCAGCAGCTTAGTAAATAGGGATAACTATGGCTACACCTTC. Its protein product is CASSLVNRDNYGYTF. The chain employs TRBV7-8 and TRBJ1-2; D ambiguous. Germline lookup yields CDR1 SGHVS and CDR2 FQNEAQ. This CDR3 is built from 15 residues. Trimming pared 1 base from V and 1 base from J, leaving 10 bases between.

The chain recombines TRBV30 with TRBJ1-2; D gene ambiguous. This CDR3 spans 13 amino acids. CDR1 GTSNPN and CDR2 SVGIG come from the germline V gene (reference sequence). Trimming removed 3 bases from V and 4 bases from J, with 12 bases in between. CDR3 nucleotides: TGTGCCTGGAGCGCGACATTTGGCTATGGCTACACCTTC. It yields the protein CAWSATFGYGYTF.

The chain couples TRBV2 to TRBJ2-7, with 9 bases aligning to TRBD1. CDR1 is SNHLY and CDR2 is FYNNEI in the germline V gene. V lost 5 bases to trimming and J lost 5 bases; unmatched junction nucleotides: 16. The CDR3 runs to 17 residues. CDR3 residues: CASSPDRGGFLSNEQYF. The CDR3 DNA is TGTGCCAGCAGTCCAGACAGGGGGGGGTTTCTTTCGAACGAGCAGTACTTC.

V usage is TRBV27 and J usage is TRBJ2-5; TRBD2 matches 8 bases. The J segment lost 7 bases and the V segment lost 8 bases, leaving 12 bases of the junction unmatched. CDR1 and CDR2 from the germline V gene are MNHEY and SMNVEV (reference sequence). This CDR3 is 14 amino acids long. The CDR3 DNA reads TGTGCCAGCTCCTGGGGAGCGGGGGAGGGGACCCAGTACTTC. Its protein is CASSWGAGEGTQYF.

The genes are TRBV5-1 and TRBJ1-5; 8 nucleotides agree with TRBD1. In germline, CDR1 is SGHRS, CDR2 YFSETQ. V trimming: 4 bases; J trimming: 2 bases; junction bases outside the gene matches: 5. The CDR3 loop spans 15 amino acids. The CDR3 DNA follows: TGCGCCAGCAGCCAGACAGGGGAGGGCAATCAGCCCCAGCATTTT. Protein sequence: CASSQTGEGNQPQHF.

The chain joins TRBV6-5 to TRBJ2-3; tentatively, D is TRBD1 or TRBD2 (5 bases each). The CDR3 length is 15 residues. Germline V lookup: CDR1 MNHEY, CDR2 SVGAGI. V was trimmed by 5 bases and J by 4 bases, leaving 16 bases between them. DNA for the CDR3: TGTGCCAGCAGTCCCTATGGGGGTCGGGCAGATACGCAGTATTTT. Protein: CASSPYGGRADTQYF.

The chain uses TRBV9 and TRBJ2-5; 7 bases match TRBD1. The trim removed 3 bases at V and 7 bases at J, leaving 9 bases unmatched. The CDR3 runs 14 residues. Per the germline V gene, CDR1 is SGDLS and CDR2 is YYNGEE. As DNA, the CDR3 is TGTGCCAGCAGCGGGAGACAGGGTCAGGGGACCCAGTACTTC. This encodes CASSGRQGQGTQYF.

This clone is medium-sized (0.01 to 0.1%). The chain employs TRBV7-2 and TRBJ1-1; 7 bases map to TRBD1. V shed 4 bases, J shed 1 base, and the junction held 6 bases outside the gene matches. The CDR3 is 15 amino acids. CDR1 and CDR2 (germline): SGHTA, FQGNSA. DNA for the CDR3: TGTGCCAGCAGCTCAACAGGGGTACCGAACACTGAAGCTTTCTTT. This encodes CASSSTGVPNTEAFF.

The J gene is TRBJ2-5, the V gene TRBV9; 8 bases align to TRBD1. Germline CDR1 reads SGDLS; CDR2 reads YYNGEE. Trimming cost V 3 bases and J 5 bases; bases outside gene matches: 12. The CDR3 covers 16 residues. The DNA of the CDR3 is TGTGCCAGCAGCGCCACTGGACAGGGTAGAGGGGAGACCCAGTACTTC. This sequence encodes CASSATGQGRGETQYF.

V gene TRBV7-2 combines with J gene TRBJ2-1; the match to TRBD1 covers 8 bases. CDR1 and CDR2 from the germline V gene are SGHTA and FQGNSA. J lost 3 bases, V lost 5 bases, and 3 bases had no gene match. This CDR3 is 14 amino acids long. The CDR3 bases are TGTGCCAGCAGCCCGGACAGGGACTACAATGAGCAGTTCTTC. Its translation is CASSPDRDYNEQFF.

The rearrangement links TRBV25-1 to TRBJ2-3; D is ambiguous. The CDR3 is 15 residues long. V was trimmed by 0 bases and J by 1 base, leaving 8 bases between them. CDR1 and CDR2 from the germline V gene are MGHDK and SYGVNS. CDR3 loop: CASSEYTPGTDTQYF. For the CDR3, the DNA is TGTGCCAGCAGTGAATACACTCCAGGCACAGATACGCAGTATTTT. The variable domain in full, with the rest retrieved from reference TRBV25-1 and TRBJ2-3, is EADIYQTPRYLVIGTGKKITLECSQTMGHDKMYWYQQDPGMELHLIHYSYGVNSTEKGDLSSESTVSRIRTEHFPLTLESARPSHTSQYLCASSEYTPGTDTQYFGPGTRLTVL.

This chain joins TRBV2 and TRBJ2-7; the match to TRBD2 covers 7 bases. This CDR3 spans 14 amino acids. Looked up from germline, CDR1 is SNHLY and CDR2 is FYNNEI. V shed 7 bases and J 5 bases; nucleotides not matched to a gene: 11. Here the CDR3 DNA reads TGTGCCAGCAAATACGGCGGGAGTATGGACGAGCAGTACTTC. Amino acid sequence: CASKYGGSMDEQYF. Full variable domain (missing parts from reference TRBV2 and TRBJ2-7): EPEVTQTPSHQVTQMGQEVILRCVPISNHLYFYWYRQILGQKVEFLVSFYNNEISEKSEIFDDQFSVERPDGSNFTLKIRSTKLEDSAMYFCASKYGGSMDEQYFGPGTRLTVT.

This clone appeared a single time. The CDR3 sequence: CAWTNSYEQYF. The CDR3 bases are TGTGCCTGGACTAACTCCTACGAGCAGTACTTC. V and J are TRBV30 and TRBJ2-7; D gene uncertain. The CDR3 is 11 residues long. The germline CDR1 and CDR2 sequences are GTSNPN and SVGIG (reference sequence). V was clipped by 4 bases and J by 0 bases, with 4 bases between them.

The rearrangement joins TRBV7-6 to TRBJ2-3; D gene ambiguous. CDR1 and CDR2 (germline): SGHVS, FNYEAQ. V lost 1 base and J 6 bases, leaving 11 bases between the germline ends. The CDR3 has 14 residues. The DNA of the CDR3 is TGTGCCAGCAGCTTAGGACACACCCACGATACGCAGTATTTT. Its translation is CASSLGHTHDTQYF. Full variable domain (missing parts from reference TRBV7-6 and TRBJ2-3): GAGVSQSPRYKVTKRGQDVALRCDPISGHVSLYWYRQALGQGPEFLTYFNYEAQQDKSGLPNDRFSAERPEGSISTLTIQRTEQRDSAMYRCASSLGHTHDTQYFGPGTRLTVL.